This T cell receptor beta chain emerged from a study of cytomegalovirus exposure and HLA in healthy donors. Study-level results: In a later analysis, at a false discovery rate of 0.05, approximately 15,000 TCR beta sequences matched HLA alleles.

A word on this clone: The antigen is unknown.

Germline assignment: CDR1 SGDLS and CDR2 YYNGEE. Trimming removed 4 bases from V and 4 bases from J, with 12 bases in between. The CDR3 has 15 residues. With 60 Vbeta and 13 Jbeta primers, the PCR was carried out. Assay: immunoSEQ multiplex PCR; the TCRdb copy retains only in-frame clones and omits some. There are approximately 180,000 clones in the sample; around 80% occur only once, and 4.8% lies in the top ten. The sample was PBMCs. The chain carries TRBV9 and TRBJ2-6; D is ambiguous. This sequence was found in a man between 18 and 35 years old in good health and CMV-seronegative. CDR3 amino acids: CASSPSGPGANVLTF. The DNA for the CDR3 is TGTGCCAGCAGCCCGTCGGGTCCCGGGGCCAACGTCCTGACTTTC.